The TCR beta chain described here comes from a study of blood T cell repertoires in COVID-19. Original data processing: Using reference gene primer amplification, nucleated cell counts were estimated. Some clones are missing from TCRdb's copy, which holds only in-frame ones; the method was immunoSEQ multiplex PCR. V, J and clone size are taken as reported in that table, and D and trimming were inferred from the DNA itself. The sample shows tens of thousands of clones, about 79% of them seen only once. Germline trimming cut 8 bases from V and 4 bases from J; bases unmatched to any gene: 7. Germline V gene sequence: CDR1 MNHEY, CDR2 SMNVEV (reference sequence). The CDR3 contains 13 residues.

Material for sequencing was peripheral blood. The chain joins TRBV27 to TRBJ2-7; 8 bases are a match to TRBD1. This sequence originates from a man aged 65 to 85 with acute or convalescent COVID-19. CDR3 residues: CASGDRRLYEQYF. DNA of the CDR3: TGTGCCAGCGGGGACAGGAGGTTGTACGAGCAGTACTTC.